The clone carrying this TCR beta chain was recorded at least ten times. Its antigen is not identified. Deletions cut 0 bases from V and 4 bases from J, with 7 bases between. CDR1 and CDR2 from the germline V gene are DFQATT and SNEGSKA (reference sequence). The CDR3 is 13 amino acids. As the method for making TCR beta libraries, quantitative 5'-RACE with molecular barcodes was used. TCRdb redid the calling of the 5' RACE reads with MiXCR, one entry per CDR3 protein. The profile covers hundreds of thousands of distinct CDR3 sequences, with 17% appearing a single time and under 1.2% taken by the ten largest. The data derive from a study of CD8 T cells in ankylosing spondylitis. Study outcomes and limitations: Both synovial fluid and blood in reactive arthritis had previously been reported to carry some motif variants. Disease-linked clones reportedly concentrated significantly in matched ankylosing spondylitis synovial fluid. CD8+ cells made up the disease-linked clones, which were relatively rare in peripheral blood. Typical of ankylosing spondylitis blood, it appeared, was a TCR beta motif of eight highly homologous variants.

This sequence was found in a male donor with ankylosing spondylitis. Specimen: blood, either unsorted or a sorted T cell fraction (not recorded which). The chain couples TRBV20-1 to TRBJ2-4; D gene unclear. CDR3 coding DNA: TGCAGTGCTAGAGATCCCAGGAAAAACATTCAGTACTTC. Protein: CSARDPRKNIQYF.